This T cell receptor beta chain was found in a study of cytomegalovirus exposure and HLA in healthy donors. Overall study: As an earlier analysis found, roughly 170 million T cells yielded about 120 million unique TCR beta sequences. Study observations and caveats: What a later analysis reportedly showed was that an Asian-associated ancestry cluster had fewer N-insertions than the 666-donor mean. A classifier reportedly called cytomegalovirus status with high sensitivity and specificity. A highly shared variant cluster was judged a likely technical artifact.

In regard to this clone: Its cognate antigen is unknown.

CDR3 size: 17 residues. Germline CDR1 and CDR2: LNHNV and YYDKDF (reference sequence). Deletions cut 0 bases from V and 2 bases from J, with 14 bases between. PCR amplification relied on 60 Vbeta primers (plus 13 Jbeta primers). Sequencing was performed with immunoSEQ multiplex PCR; in TCRdb, only in-frame clones are kept and a portion is missing. The sample has 95,000 to 110,000 clones, more than 65% seen once. Source material: PBMCs. The V and J genes are TRBV15 and TRBJ2-1, with TRBD2 as a possible D gene (6 bases). The TCR sequence derives from a male donor in good health and CMV-seronegative. CDR3 loop: CATSRDRVGGAYNEQFF. CDR3 DNA: TGTGCCACCAGCAGAGATCGGGTCGGAGGGGCCTACAATGAGCAGTTCTTC.